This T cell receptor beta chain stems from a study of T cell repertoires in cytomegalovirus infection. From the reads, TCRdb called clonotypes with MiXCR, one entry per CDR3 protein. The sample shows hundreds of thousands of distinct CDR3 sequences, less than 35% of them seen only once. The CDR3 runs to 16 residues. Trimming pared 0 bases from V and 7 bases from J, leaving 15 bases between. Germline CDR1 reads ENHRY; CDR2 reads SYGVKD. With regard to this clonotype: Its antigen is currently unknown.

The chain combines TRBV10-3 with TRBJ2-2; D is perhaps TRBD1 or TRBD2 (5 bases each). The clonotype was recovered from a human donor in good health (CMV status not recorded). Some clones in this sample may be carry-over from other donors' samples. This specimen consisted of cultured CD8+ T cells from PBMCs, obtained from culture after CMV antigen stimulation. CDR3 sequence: CAISESVSGPVGELFF. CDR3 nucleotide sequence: TGTGCCATCAGTGAGTCGGTCTCGGGGCCGGTCGGGGAGCTGTTTTTT.